The 21 T cell receptor beta chains presented below share a single source sample, sequenced in a study of vaccination and CD4 T cells after COVID-19. Their antigen targets remain unknown. Cultured CD4+ T cell DNA underwent sequencing with the Oncomine TCR Beta short-read assay. One entry per CDR3 protein results from TCRdb running MiXCR on the PCR reads. The sample records approximately 12,000 distinct CDR3 sequences, 50% to 75% being singletons. As to treatment: roughly 11-day PBMC culture with coronavirus spike peptide pools or control peptides (ViraFEST assay). Sample: CD4+ T cells from blood, cultured in vitro. Receptor source: a human donor who had recovered from COVID-19.

The chain has TRBV7-9 and TRBJ2-7, with a possible D match to TRBD2 (5 bases). With 5 bases removed from V and 5 bases from J, the gap between germline ends came to 10 bases. The CDR3 sequence is 12 residues long. CDR1 and CDR2 (germline): SEHNR, FQNEAQ (reference sequence). The CDR3 nucleotides are TGTGCCAGCAGCCCCTCGGGAAACGAGCAGTACTTC. Translating gives CASSPSGNEQYF. The variable domain in full, completed from reference TRBV7-9 and TRBJ2-7, reads DTGVSQNPRHKITKRGQNVTFRCDPISEHNRLYWYRQTLGQGPEFLTYFQNEAQLEKSRLLSDRFSAERPKGSFSTLEIQRTEQGDSAMYLCASSPSGNEQYFGPGTRLTVT.

V usage is TRBV6-1 and J usage is TRBJ2-7; D unresolved. Germline CDR1 and CDR2: MNHNS and SASEGT. V lost 5 bases and J lost 3, with 11 bases in between. The CDR3 sequence is 13 residues long. CDR3 sequence (DNA): TGTGCCAGCAGTAACAGTTTCGGCTACGAGCAGTACTTC. The encoded protein is CASSNSFGYEQYF.

This chain joins TRBV10-1 and TRBJ2-1; D remains ambiguous. The V gene lost 6 bases and the J gene lost 6 bases, with 6 bases spanning the gap. The CDR3 spans 11 residues. CDR1 and CDR2 (germline): WNHNN, SYGVQD (reference sequence). CDR3 DNA sequence: TGCGCCAGCAGCCATCTCAATGAGCAGTTCTTC. It is translated as CASSHLNEQFF.

This clonotype was counted only a few times. The chain joins TRBV2 to TRBJ2-1; 12 nucleotides align to TRBD2. Trimming cost V 5 bases and J 8 bases; bases outside gene matches: 4. The CDR3 is made up of 14 amino acids. Looked up from germline, CDR1 is SNHLY and CDR2 is FYNNEI. The DNA for the CDR3 is TGTGCCAGCAGTTTGACTAGCGGGAGCCATGAGCAGTTCTTC. This codes for CASSLTSGSHEQFF.

This clonotype was seen more than once but under ten times. This chain links TRBV6-4 with TRBJ2-2; D unresolved. The CDR3 spans 13 residues. Germline assignment: CDR1 MRHNA and CDR2 SNTAGT. V was shortened by 0 bases and J by 3 bases, with 2 bases between the two germline ends. The CDR3 reads CASSDSDTGELFF. CDR3 DNA sequence: TGTGCCAGCAGTGACTCGGACACCGGGGAGCTGTTTTTT.

A few counts support this clonotype. The J gene is TRBJ2-3, the V gene TRBV20-1; 11 positions agree with TRBD2. The CDR3 spans 12 residues. The V gene end was trimmed by 2 bases and the J gene end by 11 bases; junction bases not matched to a gene: 3. Germline V lookup: CDR1 DFQATT, CDR2 SNEGSKA (reference sequence). The CDR3 loop is CSARTSGSLQYF. CDR3 sequence (DNA): TGCAGTGCTAGAACTAGCGGGAGCCTGCAGTATTTT.

CDR3 sequence: CSARGQGAYDEQYF. As DNA, the CDR3 is TGCAGTGCTAGAGGACAGGGAGCTTACGACGAGCAGTACTTC. The chain combines TRBV20-1 with TRBJ2-7; 7 nucleotides line up with TRBD1. This CDR3 spans 14 amino acids. The germline V gene has CDR1 DFQATT and CDR2 SNEGSKA (reference sequence). After removal of 1 base from V and 5 bases from J, the junction contained 8 bases not matched to a gene.

The V gene is TRBV12-3 or TRBV12-4, the J gene TRBJ2-1; tentatively, D is TRBD1 or TRBD2 (6 bases each). Between the trimmed V and J ends, which lost 5 bases and 8 bases, there was a span of 10 bases. This CDR3 is built from 12 residues. CDR3 nucleotides: TGTGCCAGCAGTACAGGGAGGCATGAGCAGTTCTTC. It is translated as CASSTGRHEQFF.

The V and J genes are TRBV6-4 and TRBJ2-1; 11 bases agree with TRBD2. Germline V lookup: CDR1 MRHNA, CDR2 SNTAGT. This CDR3 has 18 residues. The J segment lost 5 bases and the V segment lost 4 bases, leaving 13 bases of the junction unmatched. The CDR3 region has the DNA TGTGCCAGCAGTGCCACCGACATGGGACTAGCGGCCAACAATGAGCAGTTCTTC. Translated, it gives CASSATDMGLAANNEQFF.

In its sample, this clonotype is large. The chain is built from TRBV6-1 and TRBJ2-7; 11 bases are a match to TRBD2. CDR1 and CDR2 from the germline V gene are MNHNS and SASEGT. V lost 3 bases to trimming and J lost 4 bases; unmatched junction nucleotides: 5. The CDR3 totals 15 residues. The chain's CDR3 is CASSDSGRAWYEQYF. The CDR3 DNA follows: TGTGCCAGCAGTGATAGCGGGAGGGCCTGGTACGAGCAGTACTTC.

By proportion, this clonotype is medium-sized (0.01 to 0.1%). The chain combines TRBV5-1 with TRBJ1-1, with D unclear. CDR3 size: 14 residues. Deletions cut 1 base from V and 3 bases from J, with 10 bases between. Germline CDR1 reads SGHRS; CDR2 reads YFSETQ. In DNA form, the CDR3 reads TGCGCCAGCAGCTTGCTGTCTACAGACACTGAAGCTTTCTTT. Translating gives CASSLLSTDTEAFF.

This chain joins TRBV2 and TRBJ2-1; perhaps TRBD2 as D (5 bases). Germline CDR1 reads SNHLY; CDR2 reads FYNNEI. CDR3 size: 15 residues. With 3 bases removed from V and 7 bases from J, the gap between germline ends came to 16 bases. CDR3 bases: TGTGCCAGCAGTGATCGGACTTTAGAGGCTAATGAGCAGTTCTTC. Translating it yields CASSDRTLEANEQFF. The whole variable domain, filled in from reference TRBV2 and TRBJ2-1, reads EPEVTQTPSHQVTQMGQEVILRCVPISNHLYFYWYRQILGQKVEFLVSFYNNEISEKSEIFDDQFSVERPDGSNFTLKIRSTKLEDSAMYFCASSDRTLEANEQFFGPGTRLTVL.

V and J are TRBV30 and TRBJ1-1; possibly TRBD1 for D (5 bases). Germline loops: CDR1 GTSNPN, CDR2 SVGIG (reference sequence). CDR3 length: 14 residues. The V end lost 3 bases, the J end lost 0 bases, and 11 bases lay between the germline ends. The CDR3 nucleotides read TGTGCCTGGAGACCCAGGGTCATGAACACTGAAGCTTTCTTT. As protein: CAWRPRVMNTEAFF.

This chain joins TRBV25-1 and TRBJ1-6; D gene uncertain. The V end was cut by 5 bases, the J end by 5 bases, with 7 bases between. The CDR3 extends over 13 amino acids. The V gene's germline CDR1 is MGHDK and CDR2 SYGVNS. CDR3 sequence reads: CASSTQDNSPLHF. CDR3 DNA sequence: TGTGCCAGCAGTACACAAGATAATTCACCCCTCCACTTT.

The rearrangement joins TRBV6-1 to TRBJ2-3; D is unclear. Trimming stripped 7 bases from V and 1 base from J, with 6 bases between. This CDR3 contains 12 residues. Looked up from germline, CDR1 is MNHNS and CDR2 is SASEGT. The CDR3 DNA reads as TGTGCCAGCAAAATAGGCACAGATACGCAGTATTTT. This translates into CASKIGTDTQYF.

The chain is built from TRBV15 and TRBJ2-7; TRBD2 matches 9 bases. This CDR3 spans 17 amino acids. The ends lost 3 bases at V and 4 bases at J; junction bases unmatched: 13. Germline lookup yields CDR1 LNHNV and CDR2 YYDKDF (reference sequence). CDR3 loop: CATSSWLAGSTKYEQYF. CDR3 nucleotides: TGTGCCACCAGCAGCTGGCTAGCGGGATCCACAAAGTACGAGCAGTACTTC. Full variable domain (remainder filled in from reference TRBV15 and TRBJ2-7): DAMVIQNPRYQVTQFGKPVTLSCSQTLNHNVMYWYQQKSSQAPKLLFHYYDKDFNNEADTPDNFQSRRPNTSFCFLDIRSPGLGDTAMYLCATSSWLAGSTKYEQYFGPGTRLTVT.

The rearrangement joins TRBV29-1 to TRBJ1-1; unclear D gene. CDR3 length: 13 residues. Germline values: CDR1 SQVTM, CDR2 ANQGSEA. The V end was cut by 6 bases, the J end by 0 bases, with 11 bases between. The CDR3 sequence: CSVRQDMNTEAFF. The CDR3 DNA reads as TGCAGCGTCCGGCAAGACATGAACACTGAAGCTTTCTTT.

The V call is TRBV6-4, the J call TRBJ1-6, with D tentatively TRBD1 (6 bases). V was shortened by 6 bases and J by 6 bases, with 9 bases between the two germline ends. The CDR3 has 13 amino acids. Germline V gives CDR1 MRHNA, CDR2 SNTAGT. CDR3 sequence reads: CASSDRSNSPLHF. The CDR3 DNA follows: TGTGCCAGCAGCGACAGGTCTAATTCACCCCTCCACTTT.

This clonotype was seen only a few times. The CDR3 reads CSAMTSGSADTQYF. CDR3 coding DNA: TGCAGTGCCATGACTAGCGGGAGTGCAGATACGCAGTATTTT. The chain employs TRBV20-1 and TRBJ2-3; 12 nucleotides align to TRBD2. The CDR3 contains 14 residues. Germline V gives CDR1 DFQATT, CDR2 SNEGSKA (reference sequence). With V trimmed by 6 bases and J by 4 bases, 5 bases remained unmatched.

The V gene is TRBV7-2, the J gene TRBJ2-5; 7 bases align to TRBD1. J gave up 6 bases and V 5 bases, and 18 bases lay outside the gene matches. Germline CDR1 reads SGHTA; CDR2 reads FQGNSA. The length of the CDR3 is 17 residues. CDR3 loop: CASSNRDRQTRLKTQYF. CDR3 nucleotides: TGTGCCAGCAGCAACCGGGACAGACAAACACGATTGAAGACCCAGTACTTC.

The V and J genes are TRBV19 and TRBJ2-1; 10 bases fit TRBD2. V gave up 4 bases and J gave up 7 bases; unmatched junction bases: 7. The CDR3 spans 15 residues. CDR1 LNHDA and CDR2 SQIVND come from the germline V gene (reference sequence). This CDR3 is CASSKLAGVGNEQFF. The CDR3 DNA sequence: TGTGCCAGTAGTAAGCTAGCGGGAGTAGGGAATGAGCAGTTCTTC.